This T cell receptor beta chain was sequenced during a study of cytomegalovirus exposure and HLA in healthy donors. Primers: 60 Vbeta forward and 13 Jbeta reverse. TCRdb's copy holds only in-frame clones and misses some; the assay was immunoSEQ multiplex PCR. The profile shows 150,000 to 200,000 clones, roughly 87% of them singletons. The CDR3 spans 13 residues. The V end was cut by 0 bases, the J end by 8 bases, with 13 bases between. The germline gives CDR1 GTSNPN, CDR2 SVGIG (reference sequence). Study results and limitations: Analysis performed later found 16,951 TCR beta sequences associated with HLA alleles at 0.05 false discovery rate. According to an earlier analysis, most TCR beta V segments yielded productive rearrangements about 87% or about 30% of the time. For cytomegalovirus status, the classifier reportedly gave diagnoses with high specificity and sensitivity. Most TCR sequences proved rare, with some public TCRs found in many donors.

As to this clone: What it binds is not known.

The receptor was isolated from a girl in the first two years of life in good health and CMV-seronegative. The gene calls are TRBV30 and TRBJ1-2, with D perhaps matching TRBD1 (6 bases). The sample comprised PBMCs. The CDR3 DNA reads as TGTGCCTGGAGTGTAAATGGCCAGGGGGGCTACACCTTC. It yields the protein CAWSVNGQGGYTF.